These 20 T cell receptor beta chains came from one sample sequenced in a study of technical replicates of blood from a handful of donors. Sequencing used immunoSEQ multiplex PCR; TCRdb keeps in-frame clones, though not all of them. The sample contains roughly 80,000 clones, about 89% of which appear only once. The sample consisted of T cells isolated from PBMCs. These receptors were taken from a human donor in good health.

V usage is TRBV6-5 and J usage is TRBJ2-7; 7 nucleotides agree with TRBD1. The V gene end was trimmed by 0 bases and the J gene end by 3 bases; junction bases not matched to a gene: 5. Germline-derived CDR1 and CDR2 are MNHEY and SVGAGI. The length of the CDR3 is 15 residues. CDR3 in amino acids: CASSYSMDRFYEQYF. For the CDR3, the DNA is TGTGCCAGCAGTTACTCGATGGACAGGTTCTACGAGCAGTACTTC.

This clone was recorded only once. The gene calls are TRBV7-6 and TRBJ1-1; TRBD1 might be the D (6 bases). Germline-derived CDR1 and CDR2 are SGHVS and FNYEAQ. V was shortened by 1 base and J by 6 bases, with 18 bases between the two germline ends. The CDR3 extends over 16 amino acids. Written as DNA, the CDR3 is TGTGCCAGCAGCTTAGACGCGGGGGCGCACGGCGCTGAAGCTTTCTTT. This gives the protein CASSLDAGAHGAEAFF.

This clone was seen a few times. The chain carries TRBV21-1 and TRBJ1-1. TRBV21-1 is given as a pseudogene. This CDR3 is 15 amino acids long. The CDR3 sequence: CASSKGAGVSTEAFF. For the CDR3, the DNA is TGTGCCAGCAGCAAAGGTGCGGGTGTTAGCACTGAAGCTTTCTTT.

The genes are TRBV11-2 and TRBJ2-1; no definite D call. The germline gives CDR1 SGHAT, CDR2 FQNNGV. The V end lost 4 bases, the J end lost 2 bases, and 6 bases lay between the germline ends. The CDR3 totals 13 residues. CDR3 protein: CASSSLTYNEQFF. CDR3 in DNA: TGTGCCAGCAGCTCTCTTACCTACAATGAGCAGTTCTTC.

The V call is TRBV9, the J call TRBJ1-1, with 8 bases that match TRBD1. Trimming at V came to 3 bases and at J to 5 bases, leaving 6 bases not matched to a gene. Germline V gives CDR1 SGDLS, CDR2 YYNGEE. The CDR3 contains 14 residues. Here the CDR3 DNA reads TGTGCCAGCAGCGGAGGACAGGGAGGTACTGAAGCTTTCTTT. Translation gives CASSGGQGGTEAFF.

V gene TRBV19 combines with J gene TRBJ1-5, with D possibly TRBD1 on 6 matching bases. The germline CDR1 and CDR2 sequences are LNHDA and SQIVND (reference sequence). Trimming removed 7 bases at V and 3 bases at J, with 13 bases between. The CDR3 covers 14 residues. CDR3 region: CASMVRDTNQPQHF. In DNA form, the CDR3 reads TGTGCCAGTATGGTGAGGGACACCAATCAGCCCCAGCATTTT. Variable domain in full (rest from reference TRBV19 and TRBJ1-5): DGGITQSPKYLFRKEGQNVTLSCEQNLNHDAMYWYRQDPGQGLRLIYYSQIVNDFQKGDIAEGYSVSREKKESFPLTVTSAQKNPTAFYLCASMVRDTNQPQHFGDGTRLSIL.

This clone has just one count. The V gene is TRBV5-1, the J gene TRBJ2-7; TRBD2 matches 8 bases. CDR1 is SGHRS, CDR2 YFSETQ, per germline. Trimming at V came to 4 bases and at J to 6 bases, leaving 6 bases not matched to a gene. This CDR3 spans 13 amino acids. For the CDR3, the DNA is TGCGCCAGCAGCGGGAGCGGGAGAACCGAGCAGTACTTC. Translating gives CASSGSGRTEQYF.

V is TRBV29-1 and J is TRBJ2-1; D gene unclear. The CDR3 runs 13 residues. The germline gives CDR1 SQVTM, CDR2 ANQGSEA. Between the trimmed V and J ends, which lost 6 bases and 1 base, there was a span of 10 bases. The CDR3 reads CSVRFPSYNEQFF. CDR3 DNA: TGCAGCGTGCGGTTTCCATCCTACAATGAGCAGTTCTTC.

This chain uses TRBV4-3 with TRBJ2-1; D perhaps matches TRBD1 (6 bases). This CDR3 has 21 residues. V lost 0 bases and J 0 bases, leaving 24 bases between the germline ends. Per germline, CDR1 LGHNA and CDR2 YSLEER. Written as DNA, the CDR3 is TGCGCCAGCAGCCAAGACCTCGGACAGTCAGCGGCCGTAAGCTCCTACAATGAGCAGTTCTTC. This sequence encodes CASSQDLGQSAAVSSYNEQFF.

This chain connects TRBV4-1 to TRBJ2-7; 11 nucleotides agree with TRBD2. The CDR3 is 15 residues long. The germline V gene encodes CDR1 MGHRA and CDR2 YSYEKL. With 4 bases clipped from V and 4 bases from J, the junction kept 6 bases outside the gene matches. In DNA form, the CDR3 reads TGCGCCAGCAGCCGAGGGACTAGCGGAGCTTACGAGCAGTACTTC. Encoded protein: CASSRGTSGAYEQYF.

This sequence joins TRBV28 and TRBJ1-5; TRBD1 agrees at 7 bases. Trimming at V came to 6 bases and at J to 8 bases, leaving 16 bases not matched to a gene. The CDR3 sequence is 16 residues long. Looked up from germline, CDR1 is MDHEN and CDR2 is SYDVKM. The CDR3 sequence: CASSPDRAYTNEPQHF. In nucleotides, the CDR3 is TGTGCCAGCAGCCCCGACAGGGCCTATACCAACGAGCCCCAGCATTTT.

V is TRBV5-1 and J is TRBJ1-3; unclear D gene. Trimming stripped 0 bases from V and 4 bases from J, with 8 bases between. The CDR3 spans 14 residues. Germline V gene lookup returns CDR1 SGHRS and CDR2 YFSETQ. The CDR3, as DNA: TGCGCCAGCAGCTTGGGCGGAGAAGGAAACACCATATATTTT. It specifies CASSLGGEGNTIYF.

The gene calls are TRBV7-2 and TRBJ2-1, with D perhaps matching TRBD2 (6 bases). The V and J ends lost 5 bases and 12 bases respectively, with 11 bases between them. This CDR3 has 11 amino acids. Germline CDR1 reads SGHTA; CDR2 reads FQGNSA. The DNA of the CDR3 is TGTGCCAGCAGCAGGGAGGAGTGGCAGTTCTTC. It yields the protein CASSREEWQFF. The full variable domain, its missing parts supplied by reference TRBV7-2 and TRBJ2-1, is GAGVSQSPSNKVTEKGKDVELRCDPISGHTALYWYRQSLGQGLEFLIYFQGNSAPDKSGLPSDRFSAERTGGSVSTLTIQRTQQEDSAVYLCASSREEWQFFGPGTRLTVL.

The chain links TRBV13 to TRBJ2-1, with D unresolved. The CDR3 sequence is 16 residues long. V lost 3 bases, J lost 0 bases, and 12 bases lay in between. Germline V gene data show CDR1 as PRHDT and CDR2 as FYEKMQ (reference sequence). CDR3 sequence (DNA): TGTGCCAGCAGCTTCGAGCGCGGAGCCTCCTACAATGAGCAGTTCTTC. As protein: CASSFERGASYNEQFF.

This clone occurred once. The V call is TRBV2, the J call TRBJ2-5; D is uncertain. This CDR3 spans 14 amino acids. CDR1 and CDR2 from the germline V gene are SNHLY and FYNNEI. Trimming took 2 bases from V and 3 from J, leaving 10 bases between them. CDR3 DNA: TGTGCCAGCAGTGAATTGTTTCCTAAAGAGACCCAGTACTTC. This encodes CASSELFPKETQYF.

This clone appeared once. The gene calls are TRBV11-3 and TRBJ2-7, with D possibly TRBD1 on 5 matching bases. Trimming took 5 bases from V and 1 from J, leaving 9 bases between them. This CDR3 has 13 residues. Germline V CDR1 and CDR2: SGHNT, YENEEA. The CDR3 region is CASSPTGSYEQYF. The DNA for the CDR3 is TGTGCCAGCAGCCCCACAGGTTCCTACGAGCAGTACTTC.

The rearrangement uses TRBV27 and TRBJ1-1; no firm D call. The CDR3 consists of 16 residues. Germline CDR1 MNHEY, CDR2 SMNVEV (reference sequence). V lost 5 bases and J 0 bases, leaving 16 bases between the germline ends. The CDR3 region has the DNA TGTGCCAGCAGTCCGATCACGACTAAAATGAACACTGAAGCTTTCTTT. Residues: CASSPITTKMNTEAFF.

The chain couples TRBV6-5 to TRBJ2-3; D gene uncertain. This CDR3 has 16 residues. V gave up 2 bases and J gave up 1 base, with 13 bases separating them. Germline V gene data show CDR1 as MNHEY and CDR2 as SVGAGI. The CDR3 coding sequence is TGTGCCAGCAGTTACGGGCCCCGAATGGGCACAGATACGCAGTATTTT. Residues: CASSYGPRMGTDTQYF.

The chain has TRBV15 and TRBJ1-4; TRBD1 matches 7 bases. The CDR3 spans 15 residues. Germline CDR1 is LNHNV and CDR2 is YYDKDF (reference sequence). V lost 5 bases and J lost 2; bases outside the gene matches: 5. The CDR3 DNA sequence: TGTGCCACCAGCGCCGGGACAGTGACTAATGAAAAACTGTTTTTT. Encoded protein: CATSAGTVTNEKLFF.

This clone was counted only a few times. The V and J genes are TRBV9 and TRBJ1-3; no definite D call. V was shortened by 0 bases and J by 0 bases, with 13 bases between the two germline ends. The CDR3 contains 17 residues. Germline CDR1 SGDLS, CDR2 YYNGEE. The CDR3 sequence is CASSVVATAASGNTIYF. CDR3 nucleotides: TGTGCCAGCAGCGTAGTGGCAACAGCCGCCTCTGGAAACACCATATATTTT.